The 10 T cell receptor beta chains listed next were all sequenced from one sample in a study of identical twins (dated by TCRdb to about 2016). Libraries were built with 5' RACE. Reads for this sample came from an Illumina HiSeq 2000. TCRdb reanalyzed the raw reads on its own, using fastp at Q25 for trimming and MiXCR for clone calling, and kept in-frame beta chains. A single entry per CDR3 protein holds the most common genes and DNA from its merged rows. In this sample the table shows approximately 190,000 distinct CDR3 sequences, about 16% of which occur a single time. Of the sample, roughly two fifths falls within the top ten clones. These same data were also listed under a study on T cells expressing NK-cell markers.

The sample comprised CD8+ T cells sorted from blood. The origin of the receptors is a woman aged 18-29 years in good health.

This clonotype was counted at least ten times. The CDR3 DNA reads as TGTGCCAGCAGTTACTCACCCGGGCCCGAGCAGTACTTC. Translated, it gives CASSYSPGPEQYF. The chain couples TRBV6-5 to TRBJ2-7; D unresolved. V gave up 0 bases and J gave up 6 bases, with 9 bases separating them. This CDR3 spans 13 amino acids. The germline V gene encodes CDR1 MNHEY and CDR2 SVGAGI.

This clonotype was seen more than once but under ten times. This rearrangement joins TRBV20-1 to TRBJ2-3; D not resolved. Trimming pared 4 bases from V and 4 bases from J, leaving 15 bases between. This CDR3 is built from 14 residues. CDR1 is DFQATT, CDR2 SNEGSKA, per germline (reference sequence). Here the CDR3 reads CSATKGSRADTQYF. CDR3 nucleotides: TGCAGTGCTACGAAAGGCAGTAGGGCAGATACGCAGTATTTT.

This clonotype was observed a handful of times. CDR3 in DNA: TGTGCCAGCAGCTCCGTCCCGGGACAGGGGACGAGGGACGAGCAGTACTTC. Its translation is CASSSVPGQGTRDEQYF. This chain uses TRBV7-9 with TRBJ2-7; 10 nucleotides align to TRBD1. The V gene's germline CDR1 is SEHNR and CDR2 FQNEAQ (reference sequence). The CDR3 has 17 amino acids. The ends lost 4 bases at V and 5 bases at J; junction bases unmatched: 14.

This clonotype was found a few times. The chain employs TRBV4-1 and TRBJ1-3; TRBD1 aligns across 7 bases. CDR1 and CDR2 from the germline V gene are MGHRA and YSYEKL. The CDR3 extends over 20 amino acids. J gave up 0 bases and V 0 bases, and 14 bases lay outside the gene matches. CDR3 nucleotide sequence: TGCGCCAGCAGCCAAGATCTCGCCCAATACAGGGGAAGCTCTGGAAACACCATATATTTT. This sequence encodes CASSQDLAQYRGSSGNTIYF.

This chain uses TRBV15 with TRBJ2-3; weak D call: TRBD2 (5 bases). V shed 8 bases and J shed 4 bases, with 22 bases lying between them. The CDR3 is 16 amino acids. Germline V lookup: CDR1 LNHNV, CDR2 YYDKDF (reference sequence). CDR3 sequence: CATHGSPSKVSDTQYF. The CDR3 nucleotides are TGTGCCACCCATGGGAGCCCATCAAAAGTGTCAGATACGCAGTATTTT.

As DNA, the CDR3 is TGTGCCAGCAGTTACGGGGGACCCTCCTACAATGAGCAGTTCTTC. Amino acid sequence: CASSYGGPSYNEQFF. This sequence joins TRBV6-5 and TRBJ2-1; D may match TRBD1 or TRBD2 (5 bases each). Germline CDR1 is MNHEY and CDR2 is SVGAGI. The V end lost 2 bases, the J end lost 0 bases, and 8 bases lay between the germline ends. The CDR3 covers 15 residues.

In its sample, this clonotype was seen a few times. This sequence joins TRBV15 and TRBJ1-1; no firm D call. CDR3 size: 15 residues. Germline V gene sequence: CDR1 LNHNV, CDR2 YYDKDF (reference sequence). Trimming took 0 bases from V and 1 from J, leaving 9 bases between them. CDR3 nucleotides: TGTGCCACCAGCAGAGATCAGGCGGAGAACACTGAAGCTTTCTTT. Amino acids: CATSRDQAENTEAFF.

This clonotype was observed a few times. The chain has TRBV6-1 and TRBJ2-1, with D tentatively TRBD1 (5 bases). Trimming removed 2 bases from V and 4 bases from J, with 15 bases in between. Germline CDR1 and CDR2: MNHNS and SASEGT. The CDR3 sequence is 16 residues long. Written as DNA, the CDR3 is TGTGCCAGCAGTGAACAGGGTCAAGTGCCGTACAATGAGCAGTTCTTC. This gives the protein CASSEQGQVPYNEQFF.

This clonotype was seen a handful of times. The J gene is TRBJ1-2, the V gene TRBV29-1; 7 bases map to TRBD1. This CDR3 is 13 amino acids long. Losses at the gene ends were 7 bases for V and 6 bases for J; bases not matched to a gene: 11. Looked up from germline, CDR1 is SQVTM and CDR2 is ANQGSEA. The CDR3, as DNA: TGCAGCGCCAAAGAGACAGGGTCGGATGGCTACACCTTC. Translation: CSAKETGSDGYTF. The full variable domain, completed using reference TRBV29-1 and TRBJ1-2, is SAVISQKPSRDICQRGTSLTIQCQVDSQVTMMFWYRQQPGQSLTLIATANQGSEATYESGFVIDKFPISRPNLTFSTLTVSNMSPEDSSIYLCSAKETGSDGYTFGSGTRLTVV.

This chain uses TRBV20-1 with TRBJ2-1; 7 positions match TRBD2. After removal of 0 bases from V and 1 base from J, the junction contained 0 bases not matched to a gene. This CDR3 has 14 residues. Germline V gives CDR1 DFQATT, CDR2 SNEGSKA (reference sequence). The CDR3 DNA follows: TGCAGTGCTAGAGACGGGAGGTCCTACAATGAGCAGTTCTTC. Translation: CSARDGRSYNEQFF.